The present T cell receptor (beta chain) was sequenced within a study of T-cell reconstitution after alpha-beta-depleted transplantation in children. Construction of the TCRbeta library involved unique molecular identifiers. From the PCR reads, TCRdb called clonotypes with MiXCR, one entry per CDR3 protein. The sample gives hundreds of thousands of distinct CDR3 sequences, about 15% of which show up once; 0.8% to 1.1% is in the top ten. This clonotype was found many times. The CDR3 runs to 14 residues. With 8 bases clipped from V and 8 bases from J, the junction kept 9 bases outside the gene matches. The germline V gene encodes CDR1 MNHEY and CDR2 SVGEGT.

The chain couples TRBV6-2 or TRBV6-3 to TRBJ2-1; 10 bases are a match to TRBD2. The specimen was PBMCs from the stem cell graft donor, collected from the stem cell graft. The TCR originated in a human donor who donated a stem cell graft to a child with acute myeloid leukemia. CDR3 protein: CASGGTSEADEQFF. The DNA for the CDR3 is TGTGCCAGCGGGGGGACTAGCGAGGCGGATGAGCAGTTCTTC.